A single sample gave rise to the 3 T cell receptor beta chains below, sequenced in a study of siplizumab effects on memory and regulatory T cells. Measured with immunoSEQ multiplex PCR; TCRdb has only the in-frame clones, and not every one. The sample yields 15,000 to 20,000 clones, under 50% seen once. The mixed lymphocyte reaction cells underwent coculture at 37°C for approximately six days. The antigens of these receptors remain unknown. What was sequenced was CFSE-low (dividing) CD4+ T cells sorted from an allogeneic mixed lymphocyte reaction. The receptors shown here come from a human donor in good health; the cells came from an allogeneic mixed lymphocyte reaction.

Concerning this clone itself: The junction does not match germline at one end; this may be a read error. The rearrangement joins TRBV4-2 to TRBJ1-2; 9 bases line up with TRBD1. Germline V gene lookup returns CDR1 LGHNA and CDR2 YNFKEQ. This CDR3 spans 15 amino acids. CDR3 amino acids: CASSPPSGQGFGHTF. In DNA form, the CDR3 reads TGTGCCAGCAGCCCCCCCTCAGGACAGGGGTTTGGCCACACCTTC.

There are a few counts of this clone. V gene TRBV7-2 combines with J gene TRBJ2-2; 8 bases fit TRBD2. The CDR3 totals 15 residues. Germline CDR1 and CDR2: SGHTA and FQGNSA. V shed 5 bases and J 7 bases; nucleotides not matched to a gene: 9. CDR3 in DNA: TGTGCCAGCAGCCCCCCACGGGGGGGCAGCGGGGAGCTGTTTTTT. Translation: CASSPPRGGSGELFF. Looking up the rest from reference TRBV7-2 and TRBJ2-2 gives the full variable domain: GAGVSQSPSNKVTEKGKDVELRCDPISGHTALYWYRQSLGQGLEFLIYFQGNSAPDKSGLPSDRFSAERTGGSVSTLTIQRTQQEDSAVYLCASSPPRGGSGELFFGEGSRLTVL.

This CDR3 reads CASTLGTDYGYTF. CDR3 sequence (DNA): TGTGCCAGCACCCTCGGGACAGACTATGGCTACACCTTC. The rearrangement uses TRBV28 and TRBJ1-2; TRBD1 matches 7 bases. The germline gives CDR1 MDHEN, CDR2 SYDVKM. With V trimmed by 7 bases and J by 3 bases, 5 bases remained unmatched. The CDR3 is 13 amino acids.